This TCR beta chain comes out of a study of blood T cell repertoires in COVID-19. At the level of the study: T cells, B-cell-depleted T cells, or PBMCs supplied cDNA or gDNA.

Sequencing used immunoSEQ multiplex PCR; TCRdb keeps in-frame clones, though not all of them. In the table there are 200,000 or so clones, about 88% of which are singletons. CDR3 size: 18 residues. This TCR came from a man between 65 and 80 years old with active or convalescent COVID-19. The sequenced sample was peripheral blood. The V gene is TRBV21-1, the J gene TRBJ1-4. TRBV21-1 is assigned pseudogene status. The CDR3 region has the DNA TGTGCCAGCACCCTACTATTCGAGGGGGGGGCCTGGTGGGAAAAACTGTTTTTT. It codes for CASTLLFEGGAWWEKLFF.